Presented here are 5 T cell receptor beta chains from one specimen sequenced in a study of blood T cell repertoires in COVID-19. This table comes from immunoSEQ multiplex PCR, and its TCRdb copy is limited to in-frame clones, with some not included. The table records 130,000 to 150,000 clones, 70% to 90% of them present only once. The sequenced material came from PBMCs or T cells enriched from blood (not recorded which). The receptor set was obtained from a woman in her twenties or thirties with acute COVID-19.

This clone has a single count. The V call is TRBV28, the J call TRBJ1-4; D gene uncertain. The CDR3 is 15 amino acids. Germline values: CDR1 MDHEN, CDR2 SYDVKM. The ends were cut back, 2 bases at V and 17 bases at J, with 24 bases in the middle. The CDR3 region has the DNA TGTGCCAGCAGTTTAAGGGCTACCCCCGTCCGGGATTCATTTTTT. Translation: CASSLRATPVRDSFF.

This clone is a singleton in its sample. The genes are TRBV24-1 and TRBJ2-2; D possibly corresponds to TRBD2 (6 bases). Trimming shortened V by 6 bases and J by 1 base, and 8 bases separated the two germline ends. Germline CDR1 is KGHDR and CDR2 is SFDVKD. The CDR3 length is 14 residues. The chain's CDR3 is CATSSGRNTGELFF. The DNA of the CDR3 is TGTGCCACCAGTTCCGGGAGGAACACCGGGGAGCTGTTTTTT.

V gene TRBV30 combines with J gene TRBJ1-5, with D unclear. With 2 bases removed from V and 3 bases from J, the gap between germline ends came to 8 bases. The V gene's germline CDR1 is GTSNPN and CDR2 SVGIG (reference sequence). The CDR3 sequence is 13 residues long. The CDR3 DNA sequence: TGTGCCTGGAGTCAGGTCTTCAATCAGCCCCAGCATTTT. This translates into CAWSQVFNQPQHF.

The rearrangement links TRBV24-1 to TRBJ2-7; D perhaps matches TRBD1 (5 bases). Germline V gene lookup returns CDR1 KGHDR and CDR2 SFDVKD. The CDR3 totals 15 residues. Trimming took off 4 bases at V and 4 bases at J, with 16 bases between the two ends. CDR3 sequence reads: CATSDPHQTGYEQYF. CDR3 in DNA: TGTGCCACCAGTGACCCACACCAAACAGGATACGAGCAGTACTTC.

The V call is TRBV7-2, the J call TRBJ2-7; D is possibly TRBD2 (5 bases). This CDR3 has 15 amino acids. Deletions cut 2 bases from V and 0 bases from J, with 11 bases between. Germline CDR1 is SGHTA and CDR2 is FQGNSA. This chain's CDR3 is CASSLSGGGSYEQYF. CDR3 bases: TGTGCCAGCAGCTTATCTGGCGGAGGCTCCTACGAGCAGTACTTC.